A single count supports the clone carrying this TCR beta chain. The germline V and J ends were trimmed by 1 base and 4 bases, with 16 bases remaining between them. Germline loops: CDR1 MNHEY, CDR2 SVGAGI. CDR3 length: 16 amino acids. Each participant's cohort was designated according to participant-reported clinical history. Two negative PCRs, clearance, or symptom resolution had been documented for recovered Cohort 3 donors. This entry belongs to a study of blood T cell repertoires in COVID-19. Study context: T cells, B-cell-depleted T cells, or PBMCs supplied cDNA or gDNA.

How the authors handled the data: Reference gene primer amplification yielded estimated nucleated cell counts. Repertoires were generated with immunoSEQ multiplex PCR, while TCRdb's copy carries only in-frame clones and drops some. Clone size and V and J calls were adopted from that table, with D and trimming inferred from the DNA. Of around 370,000 clones listed, about 88% are singletons. The sequencing sample was made of PBMCs or T cells enriched from blood (not recorded which). The origin of this receptor is a woman between 18 and 30 years old who had recovered from COVID-19. The chain uses TRBV6-5 and TRBJ1-2, with TRBD1 as a possible D gene (6 bases). CDR3 sequence: CASSYLETGFPYGYTF. CDR3 coding DNA: TGTGCCAGCAGTTACTTGGAGACAGGTTTCCCCTATGGCTACACCTTC.